The rows below give T cell receptor beta chains drawn from one sample of a study of control samples from healthy donors and cancer patients. The method was immunoSEQ multiplex PCR; TCRdb's version includes in-frame clones alone and lacks a portion of them. The repertoire holds more than 95,000 clones, 85% to 90% seen once, with under 2.5% in the top ten. Sequencing input: blood. These TCRs come from a woman between 65 and 79 years old in good health. Both conserved end residues are part of each CDR3. D genes are given only for firm matches.

j_call d_call v_call cdr3_nt cdr3_aa
TRBJ1-3 NA TRBV6-5 TGTGCCAGCGGGGGGCGGCGAAACACCATATATTTT CASGGRRNTIYF
TRBJ1-4 NA TRBV5-1 TGCGCCAGCAGCTTGGGATTTGCAACTAATGAAAAACTGTTTTTT CASSLGFATNEKLFF
TRBJ2-7 NA TRBV9 TGTGCCAGCAGCGTAGGAAGGACCGACTCCTACGAGCAGTACTTC CASSVGRTDSYEQYF
TRBJ1-5 NA TRBV29-1 TGCAGCGTTGAAGATCTTTGGAGAGATAGCAATCAGCCCCAGCATTTT CSVEDLWRDSNQPQHF
TRBJ1-1 NA TRBV6-6 TGTGCCAGCAGTCGCGTAGGGGCGACCACTGAAGCTTTCTTT CASSRVGATTEAFF
TRBJ1-2 TRBD1 TRBV6-1 TGTGCCAGCAGTCCGGGACAGGGGGACTATGGCTACACCTTC CASSPGQGDYGYTF
TRBJ1-1 TRBD1 TRBV27 TGTGCCAGCACCGAGACAGGGAAGGGGCACACTGAAGCTTTCTTT CASTETGKGHTEAFF
TRBJ1-1 TRBD1 TRBV5-1 TGCGCCAGCAGCCCCGCGGACAGGGTCCGGGGCACTGAAGCTTTCTTT CASSPADRVRGTEAFF
TRBJ2-1 NA TRBV5-6 TGTGCCAGCAGCTTCAAAAGCTCCTACAATGAGCAGTTCTTC CASSFKSSYNEQFF
TRBJ2-1 NA TRBV7-3 TGTGCCAGCAGCTTACGCGAACGGGCTGAGCAGTTCTTC CASSLRERAEQFF
TRBJ1-1 NA TRBV7-3 TGTGCCAGCAGCTCCACCCCAGGGTCTGAAGCTTTCTTT CASSSTPGSEAFF
TRBJ1-6 TRBD1 TRBV27 TGTGCCAGTCACCGGGACAGCAGAAATTCACCCCTCCACTTT CASHRDSRNSPLHF
TRBJ2-1 NA TRBV9 TGTGCCAGCAGCGCCTCCGGGGTGGGGGTGGCTGAGCAGTTCTTC CASSASGVGVAEQFF
TRBJ2-7 TRBD1 TRBV6-5 TGTGCCAGCAGGCAGGGACAGGGGGCGTACGAGCAGTACTTC CASRQGQGAYEQYF
TRBJ1-1 TRBD1 TRBV27 TGTGCCAGCAGTTCCAGGACAGGGTATGAAGCTTTCTTT CASSSRTGYEAFF